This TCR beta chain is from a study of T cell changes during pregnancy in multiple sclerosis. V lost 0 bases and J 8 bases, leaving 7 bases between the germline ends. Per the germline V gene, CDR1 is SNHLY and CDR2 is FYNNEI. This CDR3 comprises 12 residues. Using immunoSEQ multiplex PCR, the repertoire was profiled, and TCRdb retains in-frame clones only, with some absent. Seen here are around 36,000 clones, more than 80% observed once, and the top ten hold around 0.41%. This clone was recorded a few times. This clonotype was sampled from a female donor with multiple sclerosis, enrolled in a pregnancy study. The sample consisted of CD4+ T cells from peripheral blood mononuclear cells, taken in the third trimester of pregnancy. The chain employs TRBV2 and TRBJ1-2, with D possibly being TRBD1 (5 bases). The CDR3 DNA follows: TGTGCCAGCAGTGAAGCGGGGCGGGGCTACACCTTC. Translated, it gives CASSEAGRGYTF.